This T cell receptor beta chain appears in the sequencing data of a study of CXCR3-negative and CXCR3-positive naive CD8 T cells. Regarding the study as a whole: Diversity proved comparably high across both naive subsets and much lower in memory CD8+ cells.

In terms of frequency, this clonotype is medium-sized (0.01 to 0.1%). The antigen is undetermined. Researchers prepared the TRB cDNA libraries using 5' RACE with UMI labels. No DNA is given; TCRdb re-called the 5' RACE reads and lists each CDR3 protein once. The listing contains about 7,400 distinct CDR3 sequences. Germline CDR1 SGHRS, CDR2 YFSETQ. The CDR3 is 13 residues long. Identification of naive CD8+ T cells rested on CD45RO-CCR7+CD27+CD95- status. Material for sequencing was naive CXCR3- CD8+ T cells from blood. This sample's subset: CD45RO-CCR7+CD27+CD95- naive CD8+ T cells lacking CXCR3 (TNR3-). V gene TRBV5-1 combines with J gene TRBJ2-7. The receptor was derived from a human donor in good health. Some clones in this sample may be carry-over from other donors' samples. This CDR3 reads CASSLVGVGEQYF.